This T cell receptor (beta chain) was recorded in a study of T-cell reconstitution after alpha-beta-depleted transplantation in children. The CDR3 loop spans 12 amino acids. Between the trimmed V and J ends, which lost 3 bases and 8 bases, there was a span of 11 bases. This clonotype was picked up a small number of times. The authors prepared the TCRbeta library with unique molecular identifiers. TCRdb redid the calling of the PCR reads with MiXCR, one entry per CDR3 protein. The sample contains approximately 350,000 distinct CDR3 sequences, roughly 17% of which appear only once. This material consisted of PBMCs, mostly from graft donor cells, taken 360 days after TCRalphabeta/CD19-depleted stem cell transplant. This receptor was identified in a male patient between 2 and 10 years old who had a stem cell transplant for acute lymphoblastic leukemia, so the T cells may come from the graft donor. V and J are TRBV12-3 or TRBV12-4 and TRBJ2-7; TRBD2 is a possible D gene (6 bases). DNA of the CDR3: TGTGCCAGCAGTTTGGGGACTTCTCAGCAGTACTTC. It encodes CASSLGTSQQYF.